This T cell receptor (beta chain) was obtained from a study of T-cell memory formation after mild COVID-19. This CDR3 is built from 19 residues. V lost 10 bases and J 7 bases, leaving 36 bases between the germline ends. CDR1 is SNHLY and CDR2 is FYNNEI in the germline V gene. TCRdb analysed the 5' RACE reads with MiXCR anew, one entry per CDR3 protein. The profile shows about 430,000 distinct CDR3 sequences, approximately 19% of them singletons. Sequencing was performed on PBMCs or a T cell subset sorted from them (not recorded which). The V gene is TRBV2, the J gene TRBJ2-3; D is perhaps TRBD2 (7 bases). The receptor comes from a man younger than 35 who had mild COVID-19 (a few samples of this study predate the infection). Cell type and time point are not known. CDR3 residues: CATLSVGGRGGGSVNTQYF. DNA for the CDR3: TGTGCCACCCTCAGCGTGGGGGGCCGCGGCGGGGGAAGTGTGAATACGCAGTATTTT.